Listed here are 5 T cell receptor beta chains from one sample, sequenced in a study of blood T cell repertoires in COVID-19. Measured with immunoSEQ multiplex PCR; TCRdb has only the in-frame clones, and not every one. The sample includes over 200,000 clones, 70% to 90% seen only once; the top ten take approximately 10%. Sequencing was performed on PBMCs or T cells enriched from blood (not recorded which). The receptors shown here come from a man aged 30 to 45 who had recovered from COVID-19.

V gene TRBV2 combines with J gene TRBJ1-1, with 7 bases lining up with TRBD1. Trimming removed 4 bases from V and 5 bases from J; junction bases left unmatched: 4. Germline CDR1 and CDR2: SNHLY and FYNNEI. The CDR3 loop spans 13 amino acids. CDR3 residues: CASSGQQGTEAFF. CDR3 nucleotides: TGTGCCAGCAGTGGGCAACAGGGGACTGAAGCTTTCTTT.

The V and J genes are TRBV3-1 (or the pseudogene TRBV3-2) and TRBJ1-2; D not certain. There are 15 residues in the CDR3. V dropped 0 bases and J dropped 6 bases, with 14 bases sitting between them. Germline V gene data show CDR1 as LGHDT and CDR2 as YNNKEL (reference sequence). CDR3 nucleotides: TGTGCCAGCAGCCAAGATCCTTCCCCAACGGATGGCTACACCTTC. Its protein product is CASSQDPSPTDGYTF.

V usage is TRBV6-2 or TRBV6-3 and J usage is TRBJ2-2; D remains ambiguous. Trimming removed 1 base at V and 8 bases at J, with 5 bases between. The germline gives CDR1 MNHEY, CDR2 SVGEGT. The CDR3 is 12 amino acids. DNA of the CDR3: TGTGCCAGCAGTTACTGGGCTGGGGAGCTGTTTTTT. As protein: CASSYWAGELFF.

The genes are TRBV7-9 and TRBJ2-7, with 7 bases matching TRBD1. Germline CDR1 is SEHNR and CDR2 is FQNEAQ (reference sequence). J lost 6 bases, V lost 5 bases, and 4 bases had no gene match. This CDR3 comprises 12 residues. DNA of the CDR3: TGTGCCAGCAGCCGGACAGGACCCGAGCAGTACTTC. This codes for CASSRTGPEQYF.

J is TRBJ1-3 and V is TRBV12-5; 7 bases agree with TRBD1. The length of the CDR3 is 18 residues. V lost 7 bases, J lost 0 bases, and 15 bases stayed unmatched. Per germline, CDR1 LGHNT and CDR2 FRNRAP. The CDR3 loop is CASDQNRDRRSSGNTIYF. CDR3 coding DNA: TGTGCTAGTGATCAAAACCGGGACAGACGAAGCTCTGGAAACACCATATATTTT.